This T cell receptor (beta chain) was identified during a study of blood T cell repertoires in COVID-19. The overall study: The United States, Italy and Spain were the sources of the acute and convalescent COVID-19 samples. Nucleic acid was either cDNA or gDNA, and it came from T cells, B-cell-depleted T cells, or PBMCs.

V lost 5 bases to trimming and J lost 6 bases; unmatched junction nucleotides: 10. Germline V gene sequence: CDR1 SGHAT, CDR2 FQNNGV. The CDR3 totals 16 residues. Original methodology: It was from reference gene primer amplification that nucleated cell counts were estimated. This table comes from immunoSEQ multiplex PCR, and its TCRdb copy is limited to in-frame clones, with some not included. V, J and clone size were drawn from that table, and D and trimming were deduced from the DNA. The sample records over 110,000 clones, around 84% being singletons. The chain is built from TRBV11-2 and TRBJ1-1, with TRBD1 matching 12 bases. This receptor was identified in a man in his fifties or sixties with active or convalescent COVID-19. Sequencing used peripheral blood. Here the CDR3 DNA reads TGTGCCAGCAGCCTCTACGGGACAGGGGGCCTCGCTGAAGCTTTCTTT. Protein sequence: CASSLYGTGGLAEAFF.